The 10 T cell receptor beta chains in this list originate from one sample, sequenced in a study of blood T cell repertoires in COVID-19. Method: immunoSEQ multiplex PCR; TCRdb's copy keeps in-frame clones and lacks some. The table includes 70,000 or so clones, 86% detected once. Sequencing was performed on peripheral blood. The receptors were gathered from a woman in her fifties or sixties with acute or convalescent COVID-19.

The CDR3 DNA sequence: TGCGCCAGCAGTGAGTCAGACAGGGCCGAAAAACTGTTTTTT. It translates to CASSESDRAEKLFF. V and J are TRBV10-1 and TRBJ1-4, with 7 positions matching TRBD1. The length of the CDR3 is 14 residues. V gave up 0 bases and J gave up 8 bases; unmatched junction bases: 3. Looked up from germline, CDR1 is WNHNN and CDR2 is SYGVQD (reference sequence).

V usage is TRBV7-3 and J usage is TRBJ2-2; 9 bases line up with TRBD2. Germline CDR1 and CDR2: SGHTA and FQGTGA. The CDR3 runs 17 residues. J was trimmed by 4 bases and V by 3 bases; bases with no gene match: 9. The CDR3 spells CASSFFSGGGSTGELFF. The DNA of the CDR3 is TGTGCCAGCAGCTTCTTTAGCGGGGGCGGTAGCACCGGGGAGCTGTTTTTT.

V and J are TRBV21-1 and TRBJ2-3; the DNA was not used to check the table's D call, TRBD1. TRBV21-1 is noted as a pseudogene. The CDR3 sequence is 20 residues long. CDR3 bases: TGTGCCAGCAGCACCCGACAGGCACTCCTAGACCAACAGGTCACAGATACGCAGTATTTT. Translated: CASSTRQALLDQQVTDTQYF.

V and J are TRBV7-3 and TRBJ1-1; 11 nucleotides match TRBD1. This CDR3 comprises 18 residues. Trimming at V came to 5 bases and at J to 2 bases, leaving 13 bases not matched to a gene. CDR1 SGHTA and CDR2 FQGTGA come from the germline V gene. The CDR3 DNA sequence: TGTGCCAGCAGCGTTACAGCCGGGACAGGGGGTTCCAACACTGAAGCTTTCTTT. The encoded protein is CASSVTAGTGGSNTEAFF. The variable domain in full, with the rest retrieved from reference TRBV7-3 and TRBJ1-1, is GAGVSQTPSNKVTEKGKYVELRCDPISGHTALYWYRQSLGQGPEFLIYFQGTGAADDSGLPNDRFFAVRPEGSVSTLKIQRTERGDSAVYLCASSVTAGTGGSNTEAFFGQGTRLTVV.

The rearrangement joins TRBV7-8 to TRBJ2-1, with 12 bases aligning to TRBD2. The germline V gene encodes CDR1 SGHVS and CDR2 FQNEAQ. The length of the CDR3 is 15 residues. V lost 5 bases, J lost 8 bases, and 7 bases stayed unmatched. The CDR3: CASSPGLAGLDEQFF. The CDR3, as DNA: TGTGCCAGCAGCCCGGGACTAGCGGGCCTGGATGAGCAGTTCTTC.

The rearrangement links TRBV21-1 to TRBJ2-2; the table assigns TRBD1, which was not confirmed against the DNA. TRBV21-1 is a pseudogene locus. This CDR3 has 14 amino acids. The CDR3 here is CASSKEQYTGELFF. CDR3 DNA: TGTGCCAGCAGCAAAGAACAGTACACCGGGGAGCTGTTTTTT.

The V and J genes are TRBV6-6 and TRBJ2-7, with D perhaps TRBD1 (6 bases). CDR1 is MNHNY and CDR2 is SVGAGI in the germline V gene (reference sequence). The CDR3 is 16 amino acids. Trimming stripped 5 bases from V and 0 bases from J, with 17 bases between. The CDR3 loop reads CASSPQGPVASYEQYF. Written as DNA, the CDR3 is TGTGCCAGCAGTCCACAGGGTCCGGTAGCCTCCTACGAGCAGTACTTC.

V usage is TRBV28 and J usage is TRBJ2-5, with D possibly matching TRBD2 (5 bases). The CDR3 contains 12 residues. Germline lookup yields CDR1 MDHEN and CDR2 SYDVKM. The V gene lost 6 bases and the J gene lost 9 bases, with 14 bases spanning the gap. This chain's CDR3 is CASSPPGLAQYF. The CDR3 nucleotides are TGTGCCAGCAGCCCCCCAGGACTTGCCCAGTACTTC.

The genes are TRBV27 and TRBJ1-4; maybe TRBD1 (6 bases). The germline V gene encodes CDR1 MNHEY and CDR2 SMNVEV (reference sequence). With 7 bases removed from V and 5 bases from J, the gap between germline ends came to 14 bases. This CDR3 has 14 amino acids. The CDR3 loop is CASKGGPMNEKLFF. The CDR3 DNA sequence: TGTGCCAGCAAGGGGGGGCCTATGAATGAAAAACTGTTTTTT.

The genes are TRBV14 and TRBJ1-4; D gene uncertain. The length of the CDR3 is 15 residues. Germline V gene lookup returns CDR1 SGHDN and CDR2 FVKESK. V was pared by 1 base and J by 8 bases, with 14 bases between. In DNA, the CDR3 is TGTGCCAGCAGCCAAGGGCCCCAGGAGGAAGAAAAACTGTTTTTT. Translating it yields CASSQGPQEEEKLFF.